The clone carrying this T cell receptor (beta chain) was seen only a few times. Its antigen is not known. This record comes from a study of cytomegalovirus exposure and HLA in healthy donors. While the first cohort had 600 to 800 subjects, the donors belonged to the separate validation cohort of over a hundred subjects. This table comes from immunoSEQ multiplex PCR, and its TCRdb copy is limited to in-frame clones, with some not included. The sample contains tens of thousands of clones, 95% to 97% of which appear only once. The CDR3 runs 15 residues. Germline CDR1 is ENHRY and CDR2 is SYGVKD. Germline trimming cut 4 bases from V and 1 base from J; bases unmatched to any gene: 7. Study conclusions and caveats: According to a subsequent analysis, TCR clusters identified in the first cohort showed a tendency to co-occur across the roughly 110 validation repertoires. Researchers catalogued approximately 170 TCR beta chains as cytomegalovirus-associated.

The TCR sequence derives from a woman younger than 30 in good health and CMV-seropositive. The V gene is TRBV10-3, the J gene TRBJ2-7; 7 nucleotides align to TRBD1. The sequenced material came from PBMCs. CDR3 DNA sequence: TGTGCCATCAGTGCCCGGACAGGCTCGTCCTACGAGCAGTACTTC. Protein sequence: CAISARTGSSYEQYF.